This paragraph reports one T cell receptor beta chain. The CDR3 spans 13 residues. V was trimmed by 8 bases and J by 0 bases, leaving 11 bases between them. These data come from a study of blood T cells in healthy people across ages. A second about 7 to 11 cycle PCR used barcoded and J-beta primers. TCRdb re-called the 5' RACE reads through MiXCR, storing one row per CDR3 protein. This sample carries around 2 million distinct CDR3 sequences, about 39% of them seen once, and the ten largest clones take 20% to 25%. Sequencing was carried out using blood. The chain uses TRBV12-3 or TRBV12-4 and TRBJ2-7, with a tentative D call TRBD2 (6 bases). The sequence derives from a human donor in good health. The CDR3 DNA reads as TGTGCCAGCGGCCGCGGGGTCTCCTACGAGCAGTACTTC. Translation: CASGRGVSYEQYF.